The 31 T cell receptor beta chains listed next were all sequenced from one sample in a study of blood T cell repertoires in COVID-19. Assay: immunoSEQ multiplex PCR; the TCRdb copy retains only in-frame clones and omits some. The table includes around 230,000 clones, roughly 85% detected once. The sample comprised peripheral blood. All receptors come from a man aged 45-60 years with COVID-19, enrolled during active disease.

The count of this clone is one. The chain uses TRBV30 and TRBJ1-5; D unclear. This CDR3 is 13 amino acids long. Per the germline V gene, CDR1 is GTSNPN and CDR2 is SVGIG (reference sequence). With 0 bases removed from V and 5 bases from J, the gap between germline ends came to 8 bases. CDR3 amino acids: CAWSVRGYQPQHF. The CDR3 region has the DNA TGTGCCTGGAGTGTACGGGGTTATCAGCCCCAGCATTTT.

This chain connects TRBV7-3 to TRBJ2-2; a possible D gene is TRBD1 (6 bases). The germline CDR1 and CDR2 sequences are SGHTA and FQGTGA. This CDR3 has 17 residues. The V end was cut by 5 bases, the J end by 1 base, with 17 bases between. The CDR3 region is CASSPNPGTLNTGELFF. In DNA form, the CDR3 reads TGTGCCAGCAGCCCGAACCCCGGGACATTGAACACCGGGGAGCTGTTTTTT.

The chain joins TRBV3-1 (or the pseudogene TRBV3-2) to TRBJ2-7; 13 bases are a match to TRBD2. The CDR3 is made up of 15 amino acids. Per the germline V gene, CDR1 is LGHDT and CDR2 is YNNKEL (reference sequence). V shed 4 bases and J 4 bases; nucleotides not matched to a gene: 4. This CDR3 reads CASSPTSGGGYEQYF. In DNA, the CDR3 is TGTGCCAGCAGCCCAACTAGCGGGGGGGGGTACGAGCAGTACTTC.

This clone showed up just a few times. The CDR3 nucleotides read TGCGCCAGCAGCTTGCCAGGGGGGACAGTTAGCTGGTCCTACGAGCAGTACTTC. It specifies CASSLPGGTVSWSYEQYF. The V and J genes are TRBV5-1 and TRBJ2-7, with a tentative D call TRBD1 (7 bases). V shed 1 base and J shed 1 base, with 21 bases lying between them. Looked up from germline, CDR1 is SGHRS and CDR2 is YFSETQ. There are 18 residues in the CDR3.

The CDR3 here is CASSEVGGSSYNEQFF. CDR3 nucleotide sequence: TGTGCCAGCAGTGAAGTAGGGGGTAGCTCCTACAATGAGCAGTTCTTC. This chain uses TRBV25-1 with TRBJ2-1, with a tentative D call TRBD1 (6 bases). There are 16 residues in the CDR3. CDR1 and CDR2 (germline): MGHDK, SYGVNS. V lost 2 bases and J 0 bases, leaving 11 bases between the germline ends. The complete variable domain, with remaining parts taken from reference TRBV25-1 and TRBJ2-1, reads EADIYQTPRYLVIGTGKKITLECSQTMGHDKMYWYQQDPGMELHLIHYSYGVNSTEKGDLSSESTVSRIRTEHFPLTLESARPSHTSQYLCASSEVGGSSYNEQFFGPGTRLTVL.

V usage is TRBV15 and J usage is TRBJ2-1; D is unresolved. The CDR3 is made up of 13 amino acids. Germline values: CDR1 LNHNV, CDR2 YYDKDF (reference sequence). The ends were cut back, 0 bases at V and 8 bases at J, with 8 bases in the middle. CDR3 coding DNA: TGTGCCACCAGCAGAGATTCGCGTGATGAGCAGTTCTTC. Amino acid sequence: CATSRDSRDEQFF.

This chain joins TRBV19 and TRBJ1-6; tentative D call: TRBD1 (6 bases). The CDR3 covers 15 residues. Per germline, CDR1 LNHDA and CDR2 SQIVND (reference sequence). Trimming pared 6 bases from V and 7 bases from J, leaving 16 bases between. The CDR3 here is CASRTGTDRNSPLHF. CDR3 nucleotides: TGTGCCAGTAGGACAGGCACAGATAGGAATTCACCCCTCCACTTT.

This clone has ten or more counts. The rearrangement uses TRBV3-1 (or the pseudogene TRBV3-2) and TRBJ1-1; 7 bases are shared with TRBD1. The germline CDR1 and CDR2 sequences are LGHDT and YNNKEL (reference sequence). This CDR3 has 13 amino acids. Trimming at V came to 5 bases and at J to 7 bases, leaving 7 bases not matched to a gene. CDR3: CASSNRQGFEAFF. The DNA of the CDR3 is TGTGCCAGCAGCAATAGACAGGGATTTGAAGCTTTCTTT.

This clone turned up a few times. The chain links TRBV18 to TRBJ1-2; maybe TRBD1 (6 bases). V was cut by 4 bases and J by 6 bases, with 15 bases left in between. The CDR3 extends over 14 amino acids. CDR1 is KGHSH and CDR2 is LQKENI in the germline V gene. CDR3 sequence: CASSRATGMDGYTF. Written as DNA, the CDR3 is TGTGCCAGCTCACGAGCGACAGGAATGGATGGCTACACCTTC.

The V and J genes are TRBV7-2 and TRBJ2-2; a possible D gene is TRBD2 (6 bases). V shed 5 bases and J shed 0 bases, with 22 bases lying between them. This CDR3 has 19 amino acids. Germline CDR1 is SGHTA and CDR2 is FQGNSA. This chain's CDR3 is CASSIRLRGTKANTGELFF. The CDR3 nucleotides read TGTGCCAGCAGCATACGTCTCCGGGGGACGAAGGCGAACACCGGGGAGCTGTTTTTT.

V is TRBV19 and J is TRBJ2-3; TRBD1 matches at 7 bases. The CDR3 extends over 15 amino acids. The V gene's germline CDR1 is LNHDA and CDR2 SQIVND (reference sequence). With 5 bases clipped from V and 5 bases from J, the junction kept 10 bases outside the gene matches. CDR3 region: CASSEGSGGRDTQYF. In DNA form, the CDR3 reads TGTGCCAGTAGTGAAGGGTCAGGGGGTAGAGATACGCAGTATTTT.

The chain couples TRBV6-2 or TRBV6-3 to TRBJ1-5; unclear D gene. Germline CDR1 reads MNHEY; CDR2 reads SVGEGT. V was trimmed by 6 bases and J by 7 bases, leaving 16 bases between them. The CDR3 is 14 residues long. The CDR3 is CASSQERGGQPQHF. For the CDR3, the DNA is TGTGCCAGCAGCCAAGAGAGAGGTGGCCAGCCCCAGCATTTT.

This chain uses TRBV15 with TRBJ2-7; perhaps TRBD2 as D (5 bases). Deletions cut 0 bases from V and 7 bases from J, with 13 bases between. The CDR3 runs 14 residues. The germline V gene has CDR1 LNHNV and CDR2 YYDKDF (reference sequence). This CDR3 is CATSRERVIGEQYF. CDR3 DNA: TGTGCCACCAGCAGAGAGAGGGTTATTGGGGAGCAGTACTTC. Together with reference TRBV15 and TRBJ2-7, the CDR3 gives the full variable domain: DAMVIQNPRYQVTQFGKPVTLSCSQTLNHNVMYWYQQKSSQAPKLLFHYYDKDFNNEADTPDNFQSRRPNTSFCFLDIRSPGLGDTAMYLCATSRERVIGEQYFGPGTRLTVT.

The J gene is TRBJ1-1, the V gene TRBV15; TRBD1 agrees at 9 bases. This CDR3 is 18 amino acids long. CDR1 and CDR2 (germline): LNHNV, YYDKDF (reference sequence). The J segment lost 0 bases and the V segment lost 1 base, leaving 9 bases of the junction unmatched. CDR3 in amino acids: CATSRGQGVATMNTEAFF. CDR3 sequence (DNA): TGTGCCACCAGCAGAGGACAGGGGGTAGCTACGATGAACACTGAAGCTTTCTTT.

The V gene is TRBV27, the J gene TRBJ2-2; TRBD1 agrees at 7 bases. Trimming took 1 base from V and 0 from J; bases not matched to a gene: 11. Germline values: CDR1 MNHEY, CDR2 SMNVEV (reference sequence). This CDR3 contains 19 residues. The CDR3 nucleotides read TGTGCCAGCAGTTTATTTTTTGGGCAGGGGGTCGCGAACACCGGGGAGCTGTTTTTT. Its translation: CASSLFFGQGVANTGELFF.

V is TRBV6-2 or TRBV6-3 and J is TRBJ1-6, with 7 bases aligning to TRBD1. There are 15 residues in the CDR3. CDR1 is MNHEY and CDR2 is SVGEGT in the germline V gene. Germline trimming cut 2 bases from V and 10 bases from J; bases unmatched to any gene: 8. The CDR3 protein is CASSYGQGVESPLHF. The CDR3 DNA reads TGTGCCAGCAGTTACGGCCAGGGGGTTGAGTCACCCCTCCACTTT.

This clone was detected a few times. The J gene is TRBJ2-3, the V gene TRBV28, with 10 bases identical to TRBD2. From germline, CDR1 is MDHEN and CDR2 SYDVKM. This CDR3 has 16 amino acids. V shed 5 bases and J 4 bases; nucleotides not matched to a gene: 9. CDR3 sequence (DNA): TGTGCCAGCAGTCACCAAGCGGGGGGGCGGGCAGATACGCAGTATTTT. Amino acids: CASSHQAGGRADTQYF.

This chain links TRBV3-1 (or the pseudogene TRBV3-2) with TRBJ1-5, with 7 nucleotides matching TRBD1. The CDR3 runs 16 residues. CDR1 is LGHDT and CDR2 is YNNKEL in the germline V gene (reference sequence). Trimming cost V 1 base and J 4 bases; bases outside gene matches: 7. CDR3 amino acids: CASSQGTGRRNQPQHF. The DNA of the CDR3 is TGTGCCAGCAGCCAAGGGACAGGCCGTCGTAATCAGCCCCAGCATTTT.

On this clone: The same CDR3 arises from other DNA sequences in this sample as well. V gene TRBV28 combines with J gene TRBJ2-1; 7 nucleotides agree with TRBD1. The CDR3 covers 15 residues. CDR1 is MDHEN and CDR2 is SYDVKM in the germline V gene. Trimming took 5 bases from V and 1 from J; bases not matched to a gene: 5. CDR3 sequence (DNA): TGTGCCAGCAGTCCTGCAGGGGGATCCTACAATGAGCAGTTCTTC. This codes for CASSPAGGSYNEQFF.

CDR3 coding DNA: TGTGCCAGCAGTGGGGCCGGCGGACCTTCTAATGAAAAACTGTTTTTT. It specifies CASSGAGGPSNEKLFF. The chain carries TRBV6-6 and TRBJ1-4; TRBD1 is a possible D gene (5 bases). Trimming cost V 5 bases and J 3 bases, with 16 bases left between them. CDR3 size: 16 residues. Germline V CDR1 and CDR2: MNHNY, SVGAGI (reference sequence).

The chain has TRBV27 and TRBJ1-1, with 9 bases fitting TRBD1. CDR3 length equals 15 residues. Germline CDR1 is MNHEY and CDR2 is SMNVEV (reference sequence). J gave up 7 bases and V 7 bases, and 13 bases lay outside the gene matches. The CDR3 loop reads CASTNSGTGRLEAFF. CDR3 coding DNA: TGTGCCAGCACCAATTCCGGGACAGGGCGACTTGAAGCTTTCTTT.

The rearrangement joins TRBV20-1 to TRBJ2-7, with TRBD1 as a possible D gene (5 bases). This CDR3 is 14 amino acids long. CDR1 is DFQATT, CDR2 SNEGSKA, per germline (reference sequence). Trimming pared 3 bases from V and 6 bases from J, leaving 18 bases between. The CDR3 region has the DNA TGCAGTGCTAGTGACCCGGACATTTTCGCCGAGCAGTACTTC. It codes for CSASDPDIFAEQYF.

The rearrangement joins TRBV12-3 or TRBV12-4 to TRBJ1-1; perhaps TRBD1 as D (6 bases). Trimming took off 5 bases at V and 3 bases at J, with 10 bases between the two ends. The CDR3 covers 13 residues. The chain's CDR3 is CASSLRQDTEAFF. As DNA, the CDR3 is TGTGCCAGCAGTCTCCGACAGGACACTGAAGCTTTCTTT.

V gene TRBV5-6 combines with J gene TRBJ2-7; 9 bases are a match to TRBD1. Trimming removed 1 base from V and 8 bases from J; junction bases left unmatched: 4. The length of the CDR3 is 13 residues. CDR1 and CDR2 from the germline V gene are SGHDT and YYEEEE. Here the CDR3 reads CASSLTGGDKQYF. The CDR3 DNA is TGTGCCAGCAGCTTGACAGGGGGCGACAAGCAGTACTTC. Supplemented by reference TRBV5-6 and TRBJ2-7, the full variable domain reads DAGVTQSPTHLIKTRGQQVTLRCSPKSGHDTVSWYQQALGQGPQFIFQYYEEEERQRGNFPDRFSGHQFPNYSSELNVNALLLGDSALYLCASSLTGGDKQYFGPGTRLTVT.

In its sample, this clone was seen once. The chain joins TRBV5-5 to TRBJ2-4, with 11 bases fitting TRBD2. V lost 4 bases, J lost 3 bases, and 12 bases stayed unmatched. The CDR3 consists of 18 residues. From germline, CDR1 is SGHKS and CDR2 YYEKEE (reference sequence). The CDR3 reads CASSPTGSGGVDKNIQYF. The CDR3, as DNA: TGTGCCAGCAGCCCAACGGGTAGCGGGGGGGTTGACAAAAACATTCAGTACTTC.

The J gene is TRBJ2-3, the V gene TRBV11-3; 12 positions agree with TRBD2. J lost 2 bases, V lost 5 bases, and 5 bases had no gene match. The CDR3 length is 16 residues. Germline values: CDR1 SGHNT, CDR2 YENEEA. This chain's CDR3 is CASSITSGGPTDTQYF. The CDR3 nucleotides are TGTGCCAGCAGCATAACTAGCGGGGGGCCCACAGATACGCAGTATTTT.

The chain is built from TRBV3-1 (or the pseudogene TRBV3-2) and TRBJ1-1, with 7 nucleotides matching TRBD1. The germline V gene encodes CDR1 LGHDT and CDR2 YNNKEL (reference sequence). This CDR3 is 13 amino acids long. Trimming at V came to 5 bases and at J to 2 bases, leaving 2 bases not matched to a gene. CDR3 DNA sequence: TGTGCCAGCAGCTGGACAGGTAACACTGAAGCTTTCTTT. Encoded protein: CASSWTGNTEAFF.

This clone was observed a few times. The chain joins TRBV28 to TRBJ1-2, with 9 bases lining up with TRBD1. V lost 5 bases, J lost 4 bases, and 5 bases stayed unmatched. Germline CDR1 is MDHEN and CDR2 is SYDVKM. This CDR3 is 14 amino acids long. In DNA, the CDR3 is TGTGCCAGCAGTACGACAGGGGGACTCTATGGCTACACCTTC. Translation gives CASSTTGGLYGYTF.

The V and J genes are TRBV5-1 and TRBJ2-7; D remains unclear. The germline V gene has CDR1 SGHRS and CDR2 YFSETQ. Trimming took off 5 bases at V and 3 bases at J, with 6 bases between the two ends. The CDR3 has 11 residues. The CDR3 loop is CASSSNYEQYF. DNA of the CDR3: TGCGCCAGCAGTTCCAACTACGAGCAGTACTTC.

V usage is TRBV7-6 and J usage is TRBJ2-7; tentative D call: TRBD1 (5 bases). The germline V and J ends were trimmed by 1 base and 0 bases, with 13 bases remaining between them. Germline CDR1 SGHVS, CDR2 FNYEAQ. The CDR3 length is 16 residues. The DNA for the CDR3 is TGTGCCAGCAGCTTAGGGACGCCAGGGTCCTCCTACGAGCAGTACTTC. It translates to CASSLGTPGSSYEQYF.

This clone was detected once. The J gene is TRBJ2-5, the V gene TRBV28; TRBD1 is a possible D gene (5 bases). The V end lost 6 bases, the J end lost 5 bases, and 7 bases lay between the germline ends. The CDR3 loop spans 11 amino acids. Germline-derived CDR1 and CDR2 are MDHEN and SYDVKM. In nucleotides, the CDR3 is TGTGCCAGCAGCCGACAGGAGACCCAGTACTTC. Its protein product is CASSRQETQYF. Drawing the rest from reference TRBV28 and TRBJ2-5, the complete variable domain is DVKVTQSSRYLVKRTGEKVFLECVQDMDHENMFWYRQDPGLGLRLIYFSYDVKMKEKGDIPEGYSVSREKKERFSLILESASTNQTSMYLCASSRQETQYFGPGTRLLVL.